The clone carrying this TCR beta chain was seen ten or more times. Only in-frame clones appear in the TCRdb table, and some are missing; sequencing was by immunoSEQ multiplex PCR. The profile covers more than 100,000 clones, with over 65% appearing a single time and approximately 0.86% taken by the ten largest. Trimming removed 0 bases from V and 6 bases from J, with 18 bases in between. Germline-derived CDR1 and CDR2 are MGHRA and YSYEKL. This CDR3 contains 17 residues. This record belongs to a study of blood T cell repertoires in COVID-19. The TCR comes from a human donor with acute or convalescent COVID-19. The donor label of this sample is uncertain. Sequencing input: peripheral blood. The chain links TRBV4-1 to TRBJ1-5; tentatively, D is TRBD1 (5 bases). As DNA, the CDR3 is TGCGCCAGCAGCCAAGAACGCGCCGGGGGTATAGGTCAGCCCCAGCATTTT. Protein: CASSQERAGGIGQPQHF.